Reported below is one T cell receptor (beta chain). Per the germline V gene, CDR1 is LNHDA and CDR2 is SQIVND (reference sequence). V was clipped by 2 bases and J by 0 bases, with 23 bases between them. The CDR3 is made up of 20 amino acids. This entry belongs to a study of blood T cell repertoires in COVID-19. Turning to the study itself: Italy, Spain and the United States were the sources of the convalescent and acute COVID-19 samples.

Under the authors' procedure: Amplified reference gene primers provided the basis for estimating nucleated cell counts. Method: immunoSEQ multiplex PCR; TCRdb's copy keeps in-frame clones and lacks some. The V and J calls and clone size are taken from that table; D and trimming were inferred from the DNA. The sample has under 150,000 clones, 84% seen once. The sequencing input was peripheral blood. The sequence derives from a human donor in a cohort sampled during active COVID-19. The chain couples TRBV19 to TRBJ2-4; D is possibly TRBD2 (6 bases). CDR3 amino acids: CASSIKGKALTEGAKNIQYF. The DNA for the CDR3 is TGTGCCAGTAGTATAAAGGGAAAAGCGCTAACGGAGGGAGCCAAAAACATTCAGTACTTC.